Sequencing of this T cell receptor beta chain was carried out in a study of blood T cells in healthy people across ages. In this sample, this clonotype turned up a few times. What it binds is not known. Together with a sample-barcoded 5' primer, a J-beta primer mix was included in a second PCR lasting roughly 7 to 11 cycles. Individual samples furnished no less than 2.5 million CDR3-containing paired-end reads apiece. TCRdb redid the calling of the 5' RACE reads with MiXCR, one entry per CDR3 protein. Of around 280,000 distinct CDR3 sequences in the sample, around 27% were seen once. Whole-study results and caveats: The study found more naive CD4+ cells and higher diversity in long-lived than aged donors.

This CDR3 has 14 residues. In germline, CDR1 is MDHEN, CDR2 SYDVKM. The V end was cut by 4 bases, the J end by 4 bases, with 13 bases between. The sequence derives from a woman aged 70-85 years in good health. The specimen was blood. The V gene is TRBV28, the J gene TRBJ1-2, with TRBD1 as a possible D gene (5 bases). CDR3 protein: CASSSSGPLYGYTF. The CDR3 region has the DNA TGTGCCAGCAGTTCCTCGGGACCCCTCTATGGCTACACCTTC.